This T cell receptor (beta chain) was recovered during a study of T cells after yellow fever vaccination. This clonotype has ten or more counts. The antigen is not known. Germline V lookup: CDR1 SQVTM, CDR2 ANQGSEA. This CDR3 is 13 amino acids long. The germline V and J ends were trimmed by 4 bases and 0 bases, with 10 bases remaining between them. TCRdb re-called the 5' RACE reads with MiXCR, one entry per CDR3 protein. The profile shows 110,000 to 150,000 distinct CDR3 sequences, 6.6% of them singletons. Notes on the study in general: Most primary-vaccination clones reappeared after the booster (about 97% CD4, 75% to 90% CD8).

The origin of this receptor is a man younger than 40 who received the YFV17D yellow fever vaccine. Sequenced material: CD4+ T cells sorted from PBMCs, taken 10 days after the yellow fever booster vaccination. This chain connects TRBV29-1 to TRBJ2-7, with D unclear. CDR3 sequence (DNA): TGCAGCGTTGTGTGGGGTAGCTCCTACGAGCAGTACTTC. Translation gives CSVVWGSSYEQYF.